Listed below are T cell receptor beta chains from one sample, sequenced in a study of cytomegalovirus exposure and HLA in healthy donors. The assay was immunoSEQ multiplex PCR, and TCRdb's table has in-frame clones only and misses some. The profile covers 95,000 to 150,000 clones, with 77% appearing a single time and 3.5% to 4% taken by the ten largest. Sequenced sample: PBMCs. These receptors came from a human donor in good health. The CDR3 runs from the conserved cysteine through the conserved F or W.

18 TRBJ2-6 TRBV7-6 CASSSETSGISGANVLTF
14 TRBJ2-1 TRBV2 CASSKGLDNNEQFF
14 TRBJ2-3 TRBV18 CASSPGVGTDTQYF
12 TRBJ2-5 TRBV6-4 CASSDGQGTQYF
18 TRBJ2-3 TRBV5-1 CASSSAMGLAPAGDTQYF
14 TRBJ2-3 TRBV5-1 CASSLLSGTDTQYF
15 TRBJ2-1 TRBV7-9 CASSLGAGVVNEQFF
15 TRBJ2-1 TRBV6-5 CASSDVASGLNEQFF
14 TRBJ2-1 TRBV5-4 CASRRRDSYNEQFF
15 TRBJ2-7 TRBV5-1 CASSAQGLGSYEQYF
18 . TRBV12-5 CASGLVFFGGSSPYEQYF
15 TRBJ2-1 TRBV28 CASSLGGGGYNEQFF
14 TRBJ2-7 TRBV6-5 CASSYSPDIYEQYF
14 TRBJ2-5 TRBV9 CASSVDRSGETQYF
15 TRBJ2-7 TRBV5-1 CASSWGDRSSYEQYF
15 TRBJ2-6 TRBV6-1 CAITPPISGANGLTF
13 TRBJ2-7 TRBV7-2 CASAGSPYYEQYF
15 TRBJ2-5 TRBV10-3 CAIRAGTSEWETQYF
15 TRBJ2-2 TRBV5-1 CASSLVRPDTGELFF
15 TRBJ2-3 TRBV18 CASSRGTGSTDTQYF
15 TRBJ2-2 TRBV7-6 CASTTRAGGTGELFF
14 TRBJ1-2 TRBV2 CASRGTGRNYGYTF
16 TRBJ1-4 TRBV7-2 CASSESSGSHREKLFF
13 TRBJ2-5 TRBV6-1 CASRRVDRETQYF
14 . TRBV2 CASSELAGSYEQYF
14 TRBJ2-1 TRBV5-4 CASSLAGDYNEQFF
16 TRBJ1-2 TRBV4-1 CASSQLPGLMSGGYTF
14 TRBJ1-5 TRBV6-1 CASSEGPTNQPQHF
14 TRBJ2-7 TRBV29-1 CSVAPGTGRYEQYF
14 TRBJ2-2 TRBV7-3 CASSLWPNTGELFF
14 TRBJ2-1 TRBV5-5 CASSLLQGGHEQFF
13 TRBJ2-5 TRBV12-2 CASHLDRPETQYF
12 TRBJ2-3 TRBV2 CASKYRGDTQYF
14 TRBJ2-7 TRBV14 CASSNRQPGGEQYF
13 TRBJ2-1 TRBV7-9 CASGDSGKEEQFF
17 TRBJ1-1 TRBV6-1 CASSETQTGTGNTEAFF
17 TRBJ2-4 TRBV7-3 CASSGAGLAGNKNIQYF
16 TRBJ2-6 TRBV28 CASTPGTGRRANVLTF
17 TRBJ2-3 TRBV5-1 CASSPVGGTGGTDTQYF
13 TRBJ2-1 TRBV19 CASRASSYNEQFF
14 TRBJ2-1 TRBV5-1 CASSHGTLYNEQFF
11 TRBJ1-1 TRBV5-6 CASSSDREAFF
11 TRBJ2-5 TRBV7-2 CASRNGETQYF
15 TRBJ2-7 TRBV28 CASSPPTGRAYEQYF
15 TRBJ1-2 TRBV27 CASSPPTGSASGYTF
13 TRBJ1-3 TRBV9 CASATGTGNTIYF